This is a list of T cell receptor beta chains from one sample in a study of blood T cell repertoires in COVID-19. Produced via immunoSEQ multiplex PCR; TCRdb's table is partial and in-frame only. The sample lists fewer than 95,000 clones, approximately 79% occurring once. The sequencing sample was made of peripheral blood. Every receptor here comes from a man in his sixties or seventies with COVID-19, enrolled during active disease. Each CDR3 is given with its conserved first and last residue. The D gene is left open where the match is weak. Not every row has a clone size; where given, it reads once, few, many or a size class.

TRBD2,-,TRBJ2-3,TRBV5-1,TGCGCCAGCAGTCCCCAGACTAGCAGTAGCACAGATACGCAGTATTTT,CASSPQTSSSTDTQYF
TRBD2,-,TRBJ2-3,TRBV27,TGTGCCAGCAGTCCCTATGCCCCTCTAGCGGGAGGGCCGAGGGATACGCAGTATTTT,CASSPYAPLAGGPRDTQYF
-,-,TRBJ2-3,TRBV27,TGTGCCAGCAGTTTCTCAGCGGGCAGCACAGATACGCAGTATTTT,CASSFSAGSTDTQYF
TRBD2,-,TRBJ2-5,TRBV24-1,TGTGCCACCAGTGAGTTACTAGCGGGAGGGGAGACCCAGTACTTC,CATSELLAGGETQYF
TRBD2,-,TRBJ2-2,TRBV13,TGTGCCAGCACTAGGACTAGCGGGAACACCGGGGAGCTGTTTTTT,CASTRTSGNTGELFF
-,-,TRBJ1-4,TRBV19,TGTGCCAGTAGTATCGCCGGGGGGGGCTCAAATGAAAAACTGTTTTTT,CASSIAGGGSNEKLFF
TRBD2,-,TRBJ2-1,TRBV4-2,TGTGCCAGCAGCCAAGAAGGTGGGACTAGCGGGATGGGGAATGAGCAGTTCTTC,CASSQEGGTSGMGNEQFF
-,-,TRBJ2-5,TRBV7-3,TGTGCCAGCAGCTTAGGAGCAGCTCCAGAGACCCAGTACTTC,CASSLGAAPETQYF
-,many,TRBJ2-1,TRBV25-1,TGTGCCAGCAGTGGGGTAGCAGGCAGGGATGAGCAGTTCTTC,CASSGVAGRDEQFF
-,-,TRBJ2-7,TRBV5-8,TGTGCCAGCAGCCGCCAGAGCACCGGCGGCGAGCAGTACTTC,CASSRQSTGGEQYF
TRBD1,-,TRBJ1-1,TRBV6-6,TGTGCCAGCAGTTCCCGGAGGGGGCCTTCGAACACTGAAGCTTTCTTT,CASSSRRGPSNTEAFF